Below are 6 T cell receptor beta chains sequenced from a single sample in a study of cytomegalovirus exposure and HLA in healthy donors. Primers for the PCR totalled 60 Vbeta and 13 Jbeta. Clones were sequenced by immunoSEQ multiplex PCR, and TCRdb holds only the in-frame ones, with some missing. The data contain roughly 160,000 clones, around 77% of them singletons. Sequencing used PBMCs. The receptors come from a man aged 50 to 59 in good health and CMV-seropositive.

The genes are TRBV15 and TRBJ1-1; D is uncertain. The CDR3 is made up of 14 amino acids. CDR1 LNHNV and CDR2 YYDKDF come from the germline V gene (reference sequence). Trimming took 0 bases from V and 8 from J, leaving 13 bases between them. For the CDR3, the DNA is TGTGCCACCAGCAGAGATTCCGAGCGTCTCGAAGCTTTCTTT. Protein product: CATSRDSERLEAFF.

This chain joins TRBV19 and TRBJ2-1, with 7 positions matching TRBD1. V shed 4 bases, J shed 8 bases, and the junction held 5 bases outside the gene matches. The CDR3 runs 13 residues. Germline values: CDR1 LNHDA, CDR2 SQIVND (reference sequence). The CDR3 sequence is CASSTQGRDEQFF. CDR3 DNA sequence: TGTGCCAGTAGTACACAGGGGCGGGATGAGCAGTTCTTC.

The CDR3 nucleotides are TGTGCCAGCAGCTTGCGGGAAGGACAGAGAGAGTTCTTC. Its translation is CASSLREGQREFF. The chain joins TRBV5-5 to TRBJ2-1; a weak D match, TRBD1 (6 bases). Per germline, CDR1 SGHKS and CDR2 YYEKEE (reference sequence). V lost 1 base to trimming and J lost 14 bases, with 16 bases between them. The CDR3 length is 13 residues. The full variable domain, with the rest looked up from reference TRBV5-5 and TRBJ2-1, is DAGVTQSPTHLIKTRGQQVTLRCSPISGHKSVSWYQQVLGQGPQFIFQYYEKEERGRGNFPDRFSARQFPNYSSELNVNALLLGDSALYLCASSLREGQREFFGPGTRLTVL.

The chain links TRBV13 to TRBJ2-1; maybe TRBD2 (5 bases). The CDR3 length is 14 residues. Germline CDR1 is PRHDT and CDR2 is FYEKMQ (reference sequence). V was trimmed by 5 bases and J by 3 bases, leaving 11 bases between them. Here the CDR3 reads CASSGYGDYNEQFF. The DNA for the CDR3 is TGTGCCAGCAGCGGCTACGGGGACTACAATGAGCAGTTCTTC.

The gene calls are TRBV4-3 and TRBJ2-2; 10 bases agree with TRBD2. The germline gives CDR1 LGHNA, CDR2 YSLEER. Trimming cost V 8 bases and J 5 bases; bases outside gene matches: 14. CDR3 length equals 17 residues. CDR3 sequence: CASPLNRERGGTGELFF. The CDR3 bases are TGCGCCAGCCCCCTCAACCGGGAGCGGGGGGGGACCGGGGAGCTGTTTTTT.

This clone appeared a single time. The rearrangement joins TRBV7-8 to TRBJ2-3; 7 nucleotides agree with TRBD2. The length of the CDR3 is 16 residues. The germline V gene encodes CDR1 SGHVS and CDR2 FQNEAQ. V shed 0 bases, J shed 2 bases, and the junction held 5 bases outside the gene matches. The CDR3 nucleotides read TGTGCCAGCAGCTTAGCGGGGGGGGGAGCCACAGATACGCAGTATTTT. Protein: CASSLAGGGATDTQYF.